This T cell receptor beta chain appears in the sequencing data of a study of blood T cell repertoires in COVID-19. Across the whole study: PBMCs, B-cell-depleted T cells, or T cells provided the cDNA or gDNA that made up the material.

Trimming removed 5 bases at V and 7 bases at J, with 14 bases between. Germline V gives CDR1 SQVTM, CDR2 ANQGSEA. CDR3 length: 12 amino acids. Authors' methods: By means of reference gene primer amplification, nucleated cell counts were estimated. Some clones are missing from TCRdb's copy, which holds only in-frame ones; the method was immunoSEQ multiplex PCR. That table supplies the V and J calls and clone size; D and trimming were determined from the DNA. The sample contains 200,000 or so clones, 88% of which appear only once. This study enrolled people aged about 18 to 95 from about 24 US geographic areas. Cohort 3 recovered donors had two negative PCRs, clearance, or symptom resolution.

V and J are TRBV29-1 and TRBJ1-1, with a weak D call TRBD1 (5 bases). Source material: PBMCs or T cells enriched from blood (not recorded which). The receptor was isolated from a woman in her twenties or thirties who had recovered from COVID-19. The CDR3 reads CSVNIGHVEAFF. CDR3 nucleotides: TGCAGCGTTAATATCGGACACGTTGAAGCTTTCTTT.